This TCR beta chain was recorded in a study of beta chain features in type 1 diabetes. The sequenced template was cDNA made from the entire isolated RNA. Clones were sequenced by immunoSEQ multiplex PCR, and TCRdb holds only the in-frame ones, with some missing. Of hundreds of thousands of clones in the sample, roughly 15% are singletons; the top ten hold 0.07% to 0.095%. This CDR3 region has 14 residues. CDR1 MDHEN and CDR2 SYDVKM come from the germline V gene. V dropped 4 bases and J dropped 2 bases, with 11 bases sitting between them. The rearrangement uses TRBV28 and TRBJ2-5; D is perhaps TRBD2 (6 bases). Sequencing was carried out using naive CD4+ T cells from blood. This receptor was obtained from a man aged 18 to 30 in good health. The CDR3 loop is CASSYGGMQETQYF. The DNA for the CDR3 is TGTGCCAGCAGTTACGGGGGAATGCAAGAGACCCAGTACTTC. Based on the CDR3 plus reference TRBV28 and TRBJ2-5, the full variable domain is DVKVTQSSRYLVKRTGEKVFLECVQDMDHENMFWYRQDPGLGLRLIYFSYDVKMKEKGDIPEGYSVSREKKERFSLILESASTNQTSMYLCASSYGGMQETQYFGPGTRLLVL.